The clone carrying this T cell receptor beta chain was counted a few times. The antigen remains undetermined. This specimen belongs to a study of T cells after yellow fever vaccination. Study-level findings and limits: From the bulk population, abundant clonotypes could contaminate and appear within FACS-sorted repertoires.

Via MiXCR, TCRdb re-called the 5' RACE reads, giving one row per CDR3 protein. The data show about 630,000 distinct CDR3 sequences, roughly an eighth seen once. CDR1 is LGHNA and CDR2 is YSLEER in the germline V gene. The CDR3 runs to 16 residues. Trimming left V 0 bases short and J 4 bases short, with 14 bases between. This sequence joins TRBV4-3 and TRBJ2-3; D uncertain. This clonotype was obtained from a man aged 30-40 years who received the YFV17D yellow fever vaccine. Sample: PBMCs, taken on the day of the yellow fever booster vaccination. CDR3 coding DNA: TGCGCCAGCAGCCAAGAGTCGCTCGCTCGAGCAGATACGCAGTATTTT. It is translated as CASSQESLARADTQYF.